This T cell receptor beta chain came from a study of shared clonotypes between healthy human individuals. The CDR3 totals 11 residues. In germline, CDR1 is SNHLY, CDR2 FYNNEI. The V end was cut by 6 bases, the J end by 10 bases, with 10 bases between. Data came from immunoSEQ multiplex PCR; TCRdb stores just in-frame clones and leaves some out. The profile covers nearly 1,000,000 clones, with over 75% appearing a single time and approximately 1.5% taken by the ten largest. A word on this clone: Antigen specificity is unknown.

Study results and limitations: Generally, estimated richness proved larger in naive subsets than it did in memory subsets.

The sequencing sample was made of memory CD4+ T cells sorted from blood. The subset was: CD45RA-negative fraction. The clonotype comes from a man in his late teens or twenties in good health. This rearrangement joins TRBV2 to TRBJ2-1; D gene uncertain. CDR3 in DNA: TGTGCCAGCAGGGTCCAACTAGAGCAGTTCTTC. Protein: CASRVQLEQFF. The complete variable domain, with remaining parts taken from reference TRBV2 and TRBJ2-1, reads EPEVTQTPSHQVTQMGQEVILRCVPISNHLYFYWYRQILGQKVEFLVSFYNNEISEKSEIFDDQFSVERPDGSNFTLKIRSTKLEDSAMYFCASRVQLEQFFGPGTRLTVL.